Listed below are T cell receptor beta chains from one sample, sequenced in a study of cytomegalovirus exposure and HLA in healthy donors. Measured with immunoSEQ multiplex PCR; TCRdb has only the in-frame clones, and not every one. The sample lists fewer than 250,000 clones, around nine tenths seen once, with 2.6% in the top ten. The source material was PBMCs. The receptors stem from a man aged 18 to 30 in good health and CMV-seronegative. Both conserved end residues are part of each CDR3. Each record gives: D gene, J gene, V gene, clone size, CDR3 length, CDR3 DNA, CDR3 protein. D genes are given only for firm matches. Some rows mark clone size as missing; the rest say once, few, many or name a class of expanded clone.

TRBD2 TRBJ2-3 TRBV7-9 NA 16 TGTGCCAGCAGCTTAGCATTCGGGGGGTCTACAGATACGCAGTATTTT CASSLAFGGSTDTQYF
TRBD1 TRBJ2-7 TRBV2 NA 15 TGTGCCAGCAGAGATAGGGAGTGGACAGGGGGTGAGCAGTACTTC CASRDREWTGGEQYF
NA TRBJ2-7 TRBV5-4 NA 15 TGTGCCAGCAGCCCTCACAGCGCCCAGAGGGACGAGCAGTACTTC CASSPHSAQRDEQYF
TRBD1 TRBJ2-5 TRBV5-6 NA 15 TGTGCCAGCAGCCGACAGGGGCTCGTTGCGGAGACCCAGTACTTC CASSRQGLVAETQYF
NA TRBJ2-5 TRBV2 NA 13 TGTGCCAGCAGTCCCGGGGTTGGTGAGACCCAGTACTTC CASSPGVGETQYF
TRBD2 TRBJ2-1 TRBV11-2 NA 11 TGTGCCAGCAGCTCTAGCGGTGAGCAGTTCTTC CASSSSGEQFF
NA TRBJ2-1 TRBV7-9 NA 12 TGTGCCGGGCGACAGATCTTACATGAGCAGTTCTTC CAGRQILHEQFF
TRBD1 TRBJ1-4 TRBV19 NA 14 TGTGCCAGGTCGACAGGGGGCTGTTCTGAAAAACTGTTTTTT CARSTGGCSEKLFF
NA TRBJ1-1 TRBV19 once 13 TGTGCCAGTAGTATGGGGGCAGGCACTGAAGCTTTCTTT CASSMGAGTEAFF
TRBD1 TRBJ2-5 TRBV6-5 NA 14 TGTGCCAGCAGTACCCCGAGGGGGCTGGAGACCCAGTACTTC CASSTPRGLETQYF
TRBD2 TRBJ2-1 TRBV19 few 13 TGTGCCAGTAGTATAAGGGAGGGTGCTGAGCAGTTCTTC CASSIREGAEQFF
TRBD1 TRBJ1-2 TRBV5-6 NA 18 TGTGCCAGCAGCTTGTGGGATCGGGTTAGGGACAGGGGGACCTTCTACACCTTC CASSLWDRVRDRGTFYTF
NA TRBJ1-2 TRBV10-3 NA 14 TGTGCCATCAGTGAGTCTGTCAGGGAAAATGGCTACACCTTC CAISESVRENGYTF
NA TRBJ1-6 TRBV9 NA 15 TGTGCCAGCAGCGTAGGTAGCTCCTATAATTCACCCCTCCACTTT CASSVGSSYNSPLHF
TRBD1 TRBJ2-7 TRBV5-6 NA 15 TGTGCCAGCAGCTTTCCTGGGGACAGACCCTACGAGCAGTACTTC CASSFPGDRPYEQYF
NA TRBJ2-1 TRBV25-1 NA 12 TGTGCCAGCAGTGAATTTAGCAATGAGCAGTTCTTC CASSEFSNEQFF
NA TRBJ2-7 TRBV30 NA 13 TGTGCCGGGTCGGTGGGCTGGTTGGACGAGCAGTACTTC CAGSVGWLDEQYF
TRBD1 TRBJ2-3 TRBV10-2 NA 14 TGCGCCAGCAGTGAGGACAGGGGCACAGATACGCAGTATTTT CASSEDRGTDTQYF
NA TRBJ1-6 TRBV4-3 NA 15 TGCGCCAGCAGCCAAAACCGGAGGTCTGATTCACCCCTCCACTTT CASSQNRRSDSPLHF
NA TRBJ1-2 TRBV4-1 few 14 TGCGCCAGCAGCCAAGTGGAGGAAATGAAGGGCTACACCTTC CASSQVEEMKGYTF
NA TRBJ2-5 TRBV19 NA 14 TGTGCCAGTAGTGGGAGAGGGACACCAGAGACCCAGTACTTC CASSGRGTPETQYF
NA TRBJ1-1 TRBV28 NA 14 TGTGCCAGCAGCGCCAGGGCTATGAACACTGAAGCTTTCTTT CASSARAMNTEAFF
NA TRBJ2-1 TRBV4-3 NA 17 TGCGCCAGCAGCCAAGGGGCCCAGGGGGGAGTCTACAATGAGCAGTTCTTC CASSQGAQGGVYNEQFF
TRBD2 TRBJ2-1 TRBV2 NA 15 TGTGCCAGCATGAGGGAGGGTCGGCTTAATATTGAGCAGTTCTTC CASMREGRLNIEQFF
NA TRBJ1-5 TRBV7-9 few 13 TGTGCCAGCAGCCCTGGGGGGAATCAGCCCCAGCATTTT CASSPGGNQPQHF
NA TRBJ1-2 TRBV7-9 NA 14 TGTGCCAGCAGCTTAGCAGGCCAGGGTGATGGCTACACCTTC CASSLAGQGDGYTF
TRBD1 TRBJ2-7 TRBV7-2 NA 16 TGTGCCAGCAGCTCCCTGGACAGGGCAAATTCCTACGAGCAGTACTTC CASSSLDRANSYEQYF
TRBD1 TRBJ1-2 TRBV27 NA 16 TGTGCCAGCAGTCTCACCCGGACAGGGGGTAGCTATGGCTACACCTTC CASSLTRTGGSYGYTF
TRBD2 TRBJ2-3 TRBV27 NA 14 TGTGCCAGCAGTTTACTAGCGGGGTCAGATACGCAGTATTTT CASSLLAGSDTQYF
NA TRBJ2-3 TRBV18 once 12 TGTGCCAGCTCACGCGAAAGCGATACGCAGTATTTT CASSRESDTQYF
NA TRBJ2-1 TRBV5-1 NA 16 TGCGCCAGCAGCCCGTTGACAGCCCGCTACTACAATGAGCAGTTCTTC CASSPLTARYYNEQFF
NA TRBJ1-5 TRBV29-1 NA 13 TGCAGCGTTCGGAGGGATAGCAATCAGCCCCAGCATTTT CSVRRDSNQPQHF
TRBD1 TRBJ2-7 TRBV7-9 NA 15 TGTGCCAGCAGCACCACAGGGGACCCGTTCTACGAGCAGTACTTC CASSTTGDPFYEQYF
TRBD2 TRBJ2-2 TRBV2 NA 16 TGTGCCAGCAGTTCGACTAGCGGGGGGTTTACCGGGGAGCTGTTTTTT CASSSTSGGFTGELFF
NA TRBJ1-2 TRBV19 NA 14 TGTGCCAGTAGTATAGCACGGGGGGCCTATGGCTACACCTTC CASSIARGAYGYTF
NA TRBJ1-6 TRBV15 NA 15 TGTGCCACCAGCCCTTACTCCAGACAGTATTCACCCCTCCACTTT CATSPYSRQYSPLHF
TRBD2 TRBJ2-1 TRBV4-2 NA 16 TGTGCCAGCAGCTTTAATTCCCTAGCGGACTACAATGAGCAGTTCTTC CASSFNSLADYNEQFF
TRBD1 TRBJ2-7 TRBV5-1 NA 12 TGCGCCAGCAGCGTGGACAGGTACGAGCAGTACTTC CASSVDRYEQYF
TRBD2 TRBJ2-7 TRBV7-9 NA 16 TGTGCCAGCAGCACCTTTGTGGGAGGGCCGAGGCACGAGCAGTACTTC CASSTFVGGPRHEQYF
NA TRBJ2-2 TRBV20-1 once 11 TGCAGTGCTAGCAGGGGCGGGGAGCTGTTTTTT CSASRGGELFF
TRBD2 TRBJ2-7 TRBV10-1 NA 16 TGCGCCAGCAGTGAGTCGATTACTAGCGGGAGCTACGAGCAGTACTTC CASSESITSGSYEQYF